This T cell receptor (beta chain) was recorded in a study of a mutant IDH1 vaccine in newly diagnosed glioma. The CDR3 has 14 amino acids. Time point here: week 11, during vaccination. The vaccine gave 300 ug of a 20-mer mutant IDH1 peptide subcutaneously per dose. Produced via immunoSEQ multiplex PCR; TCRdb's table is partial and in-frame only. The sample has roughly 120,000 clones, 85% to 90% seen once. Concerning this clone itself: Antigen unknown.

The origin of this receptor is a woman in her forties or fifties with glioma. The sequencing here drew on PBMCs, taken from a glioma patient whose treatment included an IDH1 peptide vaccine. The genes are TRBV21-1 and TRBJ2-7. TRBV21-1 is annotated as a pseudogene. The CDR3 DNA reads TGTGCCAACCCGATAGCCGGGACGGTTTACGAGCAGTACTTC. Translating it yields CANPIAGTVYEQYF.